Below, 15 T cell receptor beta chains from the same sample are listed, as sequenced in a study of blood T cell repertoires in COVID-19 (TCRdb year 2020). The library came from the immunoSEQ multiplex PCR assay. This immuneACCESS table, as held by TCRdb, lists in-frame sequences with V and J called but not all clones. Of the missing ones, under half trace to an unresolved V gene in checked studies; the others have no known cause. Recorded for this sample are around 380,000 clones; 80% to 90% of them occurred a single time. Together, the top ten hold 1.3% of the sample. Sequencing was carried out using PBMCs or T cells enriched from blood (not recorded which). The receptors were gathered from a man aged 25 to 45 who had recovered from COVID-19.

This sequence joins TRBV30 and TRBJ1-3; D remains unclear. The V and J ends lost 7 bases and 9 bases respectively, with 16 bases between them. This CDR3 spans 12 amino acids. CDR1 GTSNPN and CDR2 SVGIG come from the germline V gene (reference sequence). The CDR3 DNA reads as TGTGCCTACGGTCAGAGGGAGGGCACCATATATTTT. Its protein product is CAYGQREGTIYF.

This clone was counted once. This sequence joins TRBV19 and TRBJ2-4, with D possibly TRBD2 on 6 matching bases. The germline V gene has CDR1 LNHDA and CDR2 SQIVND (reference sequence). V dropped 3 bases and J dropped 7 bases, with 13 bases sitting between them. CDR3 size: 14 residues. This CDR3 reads CASSMEGMGNIQYF. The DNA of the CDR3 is TGTGCCAGTAGTATGGAGGGGATGGGGAACATTCAGTACTTC.

CDR3 loop: CASSLSGGNTGELFF. Written as DNA, the CDR3 is TGTGCCAGCAGCTTATCCGGGGGGAACACCGGGGAGCTGTTTTTT. The chain has TRBV7-9 and TRBJ2-2, with TRBD2 as a possible D gene (6 bases). Germline V lookup: CDR1 SEHNR, CDR2 FQNEAQ (reference sequence). V was shortened by 2 bases and J by 1 base, with 8 bases between the two germline ends. This CDR3 region has 15 residues.

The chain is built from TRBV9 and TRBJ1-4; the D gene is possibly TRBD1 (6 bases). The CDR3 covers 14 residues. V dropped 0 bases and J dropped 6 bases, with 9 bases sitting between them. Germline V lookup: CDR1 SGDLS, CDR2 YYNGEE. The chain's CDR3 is CASSVAQGDEKLFF. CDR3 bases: TGTGCCAGCAGCGTAGCACAGGGAGATGAAAAACTGTTTTTT. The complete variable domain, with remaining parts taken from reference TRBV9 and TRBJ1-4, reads DSGVTQTPKHLITATGQRVTLRCSPRSGDLSVYWYQQSLDQGLQFLIQYYNGEERAKGNILERFSAQQFPDLHSELNLSSLELGDSALYFCASSVAQGDEKLFFGSGTQLSVL.

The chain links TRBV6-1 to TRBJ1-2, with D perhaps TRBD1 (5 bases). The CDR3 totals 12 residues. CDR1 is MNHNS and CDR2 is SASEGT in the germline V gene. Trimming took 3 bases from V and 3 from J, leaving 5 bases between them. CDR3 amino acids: CASSDRDYGYTF. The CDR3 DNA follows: TGTGCCAGCAGTGACAGGGACTATGGCTACACCTTC.

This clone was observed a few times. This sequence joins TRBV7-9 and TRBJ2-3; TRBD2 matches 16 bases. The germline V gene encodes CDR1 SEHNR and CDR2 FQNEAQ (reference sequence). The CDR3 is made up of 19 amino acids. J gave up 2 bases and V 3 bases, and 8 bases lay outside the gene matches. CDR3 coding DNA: TGTGCCAGCAGCTTGGGACTAGCGGGGGGGCGTAGGTACACAGATACGCAGTATTTT. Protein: CASSLGLAGGRRYTDTQYF.

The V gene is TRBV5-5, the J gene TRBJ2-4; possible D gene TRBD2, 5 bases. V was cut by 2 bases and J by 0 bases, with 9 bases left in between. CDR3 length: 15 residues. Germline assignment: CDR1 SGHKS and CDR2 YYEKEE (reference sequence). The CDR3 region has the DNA TGTGCCAGCAGCTTACCGGGGTTAGCCAAAAACATTCAGTACTTC. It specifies CASSLPGLAKNIQYF. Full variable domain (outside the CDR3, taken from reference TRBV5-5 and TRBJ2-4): DAGVTQSPTHLIKTRGQQVTLRCSPISGHKSVSWYQQVLGQGPQFIFQYYEKEERGRGNFPDRFSARQFPNYSSELNVNALLLGDSALYLCASSLPGLAKNIQYFGAGTRLSVL.

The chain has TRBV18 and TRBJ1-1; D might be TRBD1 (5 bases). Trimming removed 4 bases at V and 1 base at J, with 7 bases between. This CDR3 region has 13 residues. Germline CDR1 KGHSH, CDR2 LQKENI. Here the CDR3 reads CASSQQENTEAFF. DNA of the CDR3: TGTGCCAGCTCACAACAGGAGAACACTGAAGCTTTCTTT.

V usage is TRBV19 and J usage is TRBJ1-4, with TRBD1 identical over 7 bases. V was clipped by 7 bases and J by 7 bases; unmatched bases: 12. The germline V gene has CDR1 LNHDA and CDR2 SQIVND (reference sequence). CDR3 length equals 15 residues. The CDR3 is CASIPRTGPSEKLFF. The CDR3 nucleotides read TGTGCCAGTATCCCTCGGACAGGCCCCAGTGAAAAACTGTTTTTT.

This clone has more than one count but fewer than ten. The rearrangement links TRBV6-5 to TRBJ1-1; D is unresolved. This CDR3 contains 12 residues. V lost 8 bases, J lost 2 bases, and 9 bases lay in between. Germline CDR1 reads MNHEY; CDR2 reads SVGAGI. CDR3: CASARANTEAFF. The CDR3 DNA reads TGTGCCAGCGCGAGGGCTAACACTGAAGCTTTCTTT.

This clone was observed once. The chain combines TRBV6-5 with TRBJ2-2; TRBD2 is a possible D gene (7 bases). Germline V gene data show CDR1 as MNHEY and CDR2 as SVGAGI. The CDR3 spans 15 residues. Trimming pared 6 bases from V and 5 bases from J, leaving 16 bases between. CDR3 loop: CASSHARGGTGELFF. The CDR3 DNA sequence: TGTGCCAGCAGCCACGCCAGGGGAGGGACCGGGGAGCTGTTTTTT.

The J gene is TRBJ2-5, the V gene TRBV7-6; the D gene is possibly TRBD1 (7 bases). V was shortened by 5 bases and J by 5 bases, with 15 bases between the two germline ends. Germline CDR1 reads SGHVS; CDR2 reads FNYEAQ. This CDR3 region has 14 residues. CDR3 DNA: TGTGCCAGCAGCCTCCTCGCAGGGGGGGAGACCCAGTACTTC. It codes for CASSLLAGGETQYF.

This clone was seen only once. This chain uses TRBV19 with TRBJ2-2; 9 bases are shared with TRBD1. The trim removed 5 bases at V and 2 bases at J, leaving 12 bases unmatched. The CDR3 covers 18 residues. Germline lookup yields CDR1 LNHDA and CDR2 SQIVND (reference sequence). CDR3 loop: CASSPRGQGAFNTGELFF. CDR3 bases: TGTGCCAGTAGTCCCCGGGGACAGGGAGCGTTCAACACCGGGGAGCTGTTTTTT.

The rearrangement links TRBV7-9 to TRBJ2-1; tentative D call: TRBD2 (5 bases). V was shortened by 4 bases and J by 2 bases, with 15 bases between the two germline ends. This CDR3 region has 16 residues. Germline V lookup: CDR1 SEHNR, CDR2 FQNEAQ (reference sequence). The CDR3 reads CASSSRTGEPYNEQFF. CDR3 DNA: TGTGCCAGCAGCTCGCGGACTGGGGAACCCTACAATGAGCAGTTCTTC.

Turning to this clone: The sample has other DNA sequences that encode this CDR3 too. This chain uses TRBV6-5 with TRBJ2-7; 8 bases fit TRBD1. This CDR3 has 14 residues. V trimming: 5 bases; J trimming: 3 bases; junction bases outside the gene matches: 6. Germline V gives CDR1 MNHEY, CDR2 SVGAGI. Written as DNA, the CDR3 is TGTGCCAGCAGTCCCGGGACAGGAGTCTACGAGCAGTACTTC. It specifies CASSPGTGVYEQYF.